The 15 T cell receptor beta chains below all came from one sample that was sequenced in a study of blood T cell repertoires in COVID-19. Method: immunoSEQ multiplex PCR; TCRdb's copy keeps in-frame clones and lacks some. The table records about 670,000 clones, approximately 90% of them present only once. The sample consisted of peripheral blood. The receptors originated from a woman aged 18 to 35 with acute or convalescent COVID-19.

The chain combines TRBV12-5 with TRBJ1-1, with 9 nucleotides matching TRBD1. CDR1 and CDR2 from the germline V gene are LGHNT and FRNRAP. V lost 1 base, J lost 5 bases, and 8 bases stayed unmatched. The CDR3 sequence is 16 residues long. CDR3 residues: CASGLGPGTGTTEAFF. As DNA, the CDR3 is TGTGCTAGTGGTTTGGGGCCGGGGACAGGGACAACTGAAGCTTTCTTT.

CDR3 in DNA: TGTGCCAGCAAGCCTAGCGGGGGTTACGAGCAGTACTTC. Its protein product is CASKPSGGYEQYF. The chain carries TRBV5-4 and TRBJ2-7; 10 nucleotides agree with TRBD2. This CDR3 spans 13 amino acids. V dropped 6 bases and J dropped 4; count of bases not matched to a gene: 4. Germline V CDR1 and CDR2: SGHNT, YYREEE (reference sequence).

This clone was recorded only once. The genes are TRBV9 and TRBJ2-7; TRBD2 matches at 13 bases. Trimming removed 3 bases from V and 5 bases from J; junction bases left unmatched: 11. The germline V gene has CDR1 SGDLS and CDR2 YYNGEE. The CDR3 length is 17 residues. The CDR3 DNA reads TGTGCCAGCAGCGCTCGGACTAGCGGGGGAGGGCTCGACGAGCAGTACTTC. Translated: CASSARTSGGGLDEQYF.

This chain joins TRBV28 and TRBJ2-3; 7 bases map to TRBD1. Germline V gives CDR1 MDHEN, CDR2 SYDVKM. The CDR3 spans 13 residues. V lost 2 bases and J lost 10; bases outside the gene matches: 6. CDR3 sequence (DNA): TGTGCCAGCAGTTTAGCGGACAGGACCGCGCAGTATTTT. Protein sequence: CASSLADRTAQYF.

This sequence joins TRBV11-2 and TRBJ2-7, with TRBD1 identical over 11 bases. With V trimmed by 5 bases and J by 4 bases, 10 bases remained unmatched. Germline CDR1 SGHAT, CDR2 FQNNGV. This CDR3 is 16 amino acids long. The CDR3, as DNA: TGTGCCAGCAGCCGACCCCGGGACAGGGGGGTGTACGAGCAGTACTTC. As protein: CASSRPRDRGVYEQYF.

The chain carries TRBV19 and TRBJ2-4; tentative D call: TRBD1 (6 bases). The CDR3 length is 13 residues. V gave up 5 bases and J gave up 6 bases, with 11 bases separating them. The V gene's germline CDR1 is LNHDA and CDR2 SQIVND (reference sequence). The CDR3 DNA follows: TGTGCCAGTAGTGTCGGACAGCTAAACATTCAGTACTTC. This codes for CASSVGQLNIQYF. The variable domain in full, with the rest retrieved from reference TRBV19 and TRBJ2-4, is DGGITQSPKYLFRKEGQNVTLSCEQNLNHDAMYWYRQDPGQGLRLIYYSQIVNDFQKGDIAEGYSVSREKKESFPLTVTSAQKNPTAFYLCASSVGQLNIQYFGAGTRLSVL.

This clone was detected only a few times. The chain recombines TRBV7-9 with TRBJ2-7; 7 nucleotides line up with TRBD2. CDR1 and CDR2 from the germline V gene are SEHNR and FQNEAQ (reference sequence). Trimming cost V 5 bases and J 3 bases; bases outside gene matches: 13. The CDR3 is 16 amino acids. In DNA form, the CDR3 reads TGTGCCAGCAGCACCAGCCGGTCCGGGACTAACTACGAGCAGTACTTC. Translated, it gives CASSTSRSGTNYEQYF.

This sequence joins TRBV5-1 and TRBJ1-2; TRBD1 agrees at 8 bases. CDR3 length equals 16 residues. CDR1 SGHRS and CDR2 YFSETQ come from the germline V gene. The junction had 11 bases not matched to a gene; V was cut back by 4 bases and J by 3 bases. This CDR3 reads CASSPDRERRYYGYTF. The CDR3 nucleotides are TGCGCCAGCAGCCCGGACAGGGAAAGGCGGTACTATGGCTACACCTTC.

For this clone: The same CDR3 arises from other DNA sequences in this sample as well. The rearrangement links TRBV6-1 to TRBJ1-5; D call uncertain. V was clipped by 2 bases and J by 2 bases, with 10 bases between them. CDR1 is MNHNS, CDR2 SASEGT, per germline. The CDR3 has 15 residues. The DNA of the CDR3 is TGTGCCAGCAGTGAACTCGCCGGGGGCAATCAGCCCCAGCATTTT. Translated, it gives CASSELAGGNQPQHF.

V usage is TRBV24-1 and J usage is TRBJ2-1; 7 nucleotides match TRBD1. V shed 0 bases, J shed 12 bases, and the junction held 1 base outside the gene matches. This CDR3 region has 12 residues. Germline V gene data show CDR1 as KGHDR and CDR2 as SFDVKD. The CDR3 DNA follows: TGTGCCACCAGTGATTTGGGGGACAGGCAGTTCTTC. This sequence encodes CATSDLGDRQFF.

This chain links TRBV7-9 with TRBJ1-1; D is uncertain. The length of the CDR3 is 15 residues. CDR1 and CDR2 (germline): SEHNR, FQNEAQ (reference sequence). V gave up 5 bases and J gave up 4 bases, with 17 bases separating them. CDR3 coding DNA: TGTGCCAGCAGCCGATCCCCAACAGCCAGCACTGAAGCTTTCTTT. This sequence encodes CASSRSPTASTEAFF.

This sequence joins TRBV10-1 and TRBJ2-7; the D gene is possibly TRBD1 (5 bases). The CDR3 has 14 amino acids. CDR1 is WNHNN and CDR2 is SYGVQD in the germline V gene (reference sequence). V gave up 10 bases and J gave up 1 base, with 17 bases separating them. CDR3 protein: CATPRSGNSYEQYF. CDR3 DNA sequence: TGCGCCACCCCCCGTTCAGGGAATTCCTACGAGCAGTACTTC.

The chain joins TRBV5-5 to TRBJ2-7; weak D call: TRBD1 (5 bases). The CDR3 totals 17 residues. The V end lost 4 bases, the J end lost 2 bases, and 22 bases lay between the germline ends. In germline, CDR1 is SGHKS, CDR2 YYEKEE (reference sequence). The CDR3 region has the DNA TGTGCCAGCAGCCCTACCCCCGAACGACAGAAAACCTACGAGCAGTACTTC. It codes for CASSPTPERQKTYEQYF.

The J gene is TRBJ2-2, the V gene TRBV7-9; D might be TRBD2 (5 bases). The CDR3 extends over 15 amino acids. Germline values: CDR1 SEHNR, CDR2 FQNEAQ (reference sequence). Between the trimmed V and J ends, which lost 3 bases and 7 bases, there was a span of 15 bases. This chain's CDR3 is CASSFGAGEFGELFF. CDR3 DNA sequence: TGTGCCAGCAGCTTCGGCGCTGGGGAGTTCGGGGAGCTGTTTTTT. The variable domain in full, with the rest retrieved from reference TRBV7-9 and TRBJ2-2, is DTGVSQNPRHKITKRGQNVTFRCDPISEHNRLYWYRQTLGQGPEFLTYFQNEAQLEKSRLLSDRFSAERPKGSFSTLEIQRTEQGDSAMYLCASSFGAGEFGELFFGEGSRLTVL.

Of note for this clone: The sample contains more than one DNA sequence encoding this CDR3. The chain has TRBV6-4 and TRBJ1-6; D remains unclear. In germline, CDR1 is MRHNA, CDR2 SNTAGT. The ends were cut back, 6 bases at V and 7 bases at J, with 13 bases in the middle. The CDR3 has 14 amino acids. In DNA form, the CDR3 reads TGTGCCAGCAGCCCATCTCCGGGGAATTCACCCCTCCACTTT. This encodes CASSPSPGNSPLHF.